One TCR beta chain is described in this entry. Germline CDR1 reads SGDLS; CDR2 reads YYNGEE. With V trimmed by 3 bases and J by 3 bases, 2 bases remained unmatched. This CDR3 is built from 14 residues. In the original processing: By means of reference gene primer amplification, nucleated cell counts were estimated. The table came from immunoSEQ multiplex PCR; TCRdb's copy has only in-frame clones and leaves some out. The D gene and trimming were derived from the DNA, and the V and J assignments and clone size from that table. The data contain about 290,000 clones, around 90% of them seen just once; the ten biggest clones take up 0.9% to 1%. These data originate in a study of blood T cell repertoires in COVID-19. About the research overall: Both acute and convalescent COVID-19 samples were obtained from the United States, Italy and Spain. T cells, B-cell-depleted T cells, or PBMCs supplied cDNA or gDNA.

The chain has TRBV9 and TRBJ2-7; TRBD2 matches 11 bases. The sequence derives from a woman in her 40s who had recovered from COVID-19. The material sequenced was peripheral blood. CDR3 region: CASSAGTSGYEQYF. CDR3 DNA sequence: TGTGCCAGCAGCGCCGGGACTAGCGGCTACGAGCAGTACTTC.